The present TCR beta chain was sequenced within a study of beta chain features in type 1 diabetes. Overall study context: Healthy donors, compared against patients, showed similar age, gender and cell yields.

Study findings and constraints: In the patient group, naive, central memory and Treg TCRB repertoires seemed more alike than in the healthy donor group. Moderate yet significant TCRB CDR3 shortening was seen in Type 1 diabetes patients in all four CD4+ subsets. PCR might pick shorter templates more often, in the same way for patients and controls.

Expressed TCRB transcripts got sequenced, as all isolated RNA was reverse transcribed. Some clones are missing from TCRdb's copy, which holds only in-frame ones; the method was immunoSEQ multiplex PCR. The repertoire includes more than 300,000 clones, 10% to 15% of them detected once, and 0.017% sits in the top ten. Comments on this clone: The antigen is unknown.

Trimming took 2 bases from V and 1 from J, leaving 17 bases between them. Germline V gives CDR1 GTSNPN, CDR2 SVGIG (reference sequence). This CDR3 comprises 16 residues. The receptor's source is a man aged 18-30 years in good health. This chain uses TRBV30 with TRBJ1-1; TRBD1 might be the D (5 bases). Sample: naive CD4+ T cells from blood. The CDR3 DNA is TGTGCCTGGAGTTCTCCGGGGGAGGGGAAGAACACTGAAGCTTTCTTT. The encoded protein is CAWSSPGEGKNTEAFF.